The 2 T cell receptor beta chains listed next were all sequenced from one sample in a study of cytomegalovirus exposure and HLA in healthy donors. Primers: 60 Vbeta forward and 13 Jbeta reverse. Assay used: immunoSEQ multiplex PCR; TCRdb lists only in-frame clones, some missing. The sample comprises fewer than 200,000 clones, 80% of which are singletons, and 4% to 5.5% rests with the top ten. Sequenced input: PBMCs. The receptors originated from a man aged 25 to 45 in good health and CMV-seronegative.

J is TRBJ2-7 and V is TRBV29-1; D perhaps matches TRBD1 (5 bases). This CDR3 comprises 12 residues. Germline CDR1 and CDR2: SQVTM and ANQGSEA. V gave up 4 bases and J gave up 0 bases, with 7 bases separating them. The CDR3 reads CSVVTASYEQYF. CDR3 DNA sequence: TGCAGCGTTGTGACAGCCTCCTACGAGCAGTACTTC.

The CDR3 DNA follows: TGTGCCTGGAGACACCGGGGGACAGGGGATCAGCCCCAGCATTTT. Its protein product is CAWRHRGTGDQPQHF. The rearrangement uses TRBV30 and TRBJ1-5; 10 nucleotides align to TRBD1. With 3 bases clipped from V and 5 bases from J, the junction kept 7 bases outside the gene matches. Looked up from germline, CDR1 is GTSNPN and CDR2 is SVGIG (reference sequence). The CDR3 length is 15 residues.